A selection of T cell receptor beta chains follows, all from one sample in a study of blood T cell repertoires in COVID-19. Sequencing used immunoSEQ multiplex PCR; TCRdb keeps in-frame clones, though not all of them. The table includes around 190,000 clones, roughly 78% detected once. The sample taken for sequencing was peripheral blood. These receptors came from a man aged 65 to 85 with active or convalescent COVID-19. CDR3s include the opening cysteine and the closing phenylalanine or tryptophan. A D gene is named only where the DNA matches it firmly. Expanded clones are given a class, and other clones once, few, many or no size at all.

clone size	V gene	D gene	J gene	CDR3 DNA	CDR3 protein
NA	TRBV7-3	NA	TRBJ1-3	TGTGCCACCGACGGGTTTTTGTATTTT	CATDGFLYF
once	TRBV6-2/TRBV6-3	TRBD2	TRBJ2-2	TGTGCCAGCAGTCCATATGGACTAGCGGGAGTAGTCGCCGGGGAGCTGTTTTTT	CASSPYGLAGVVAGELFF
NA	TRBV7-8	TRBD1	TRBJ1-2	TGTGCCAGCAGCGCAGGGGGAACAGGGGACTATGGCTACACCTTC	CASSAGGTGDYGYTF
NA	TRBV27	NA	TRBJ1-1	NA	CASSFGAGGNTEAFF
few	TRBV9	TRBD1	TRBJ1-2	TGTGCCAGCAGCCCCCAGGGGGGTAACTATGGCTACACCTTC	CASSPQGGNYGYTF
NA	TRBV2	TRBD2	TRBJ2-5	TGTGCCAGCAGATTCGGACTAGCGGGGCTACAAGAGACCCAGTACTTC	CASRFGLAGLQETQYF
NA	TRBV6-1	NA	TRBJ1-6	TGTGCCAGCAGTGAAGTTAGCAGCTATAATTCACCCCTCCACTTT	CASSEVSSYNSPLHF
once	TRBV3-1/TRBV3-2	TRBD2	TRBJ2-7	TGTGCCAGCAGTCAGCGGGAGGGTTCCTACGAGCAGTACTTC	CASSQREGSYEQYF
NA	TRBV5-1	NA	TRBJ1-2	TGCGCCAGCAGCTTGGGGACACCAGAGATGAACTATGGCTACACCTTC	CASSLGTPEMNYGYTF
few	TRBV7-2	NA	TRBJ1-6	TGTGCCAGCAGCTTAGTTACGGGGGGACTAAATTCACCCCTCCACTTT	CASSLVTGGLNSPLHF
NA	TRBV7-2	NA	TRBJ1-3	TGTGCCAGCAGCGCAACGACAGTCTCTGGAAACACCATATATTTT	CASSATTVSGNTIYF
NA	TRBV7-9	NA	TRBJ1-3	TGTGCCAGCAACTTACATCAAACTGGAAACACCATATATTTT	CASNLHQTGNTIYF
NA	TRBV29-1	TRBD1	TRBJ2-3	TGCAGCGTTGACCGACAGGGGCTCGCAGATACGCAGTATTTT	CSVDRQGLADTQYF
NA	TRBV10-3	NA	TRBJ2-6	TGTGCCATCAGGTTTGAGCCTAGTACTGGGGCCAACGTCCTGACTTTC	CAIRFEPSTGANVLTF
NA	TRBV5-5	NA	TRBJ2-7	TGTGCCAGCAGCTTGTTTGGGACACCCTACGAGCAGTACTTC	CASSLFGTPYEQYF
few	TRBV5-1	TRBD1	TRBJ2-6	TGCGCCAGCAAACGGGCACAGGGGGCGTCTGGGGCCAACGTCCTGACTTTC	CASKRAQGASGANVLTF
NA	TRBV3-1/TRBV3-2	TRBD2	TRBJ2-3	TGTGCCAGCAGCCAAAGAGCGGGAAGCACAGATACGCAGTATTTT	CASSQRAGSTDTQYF
NA	TRBV6-1	TRBD1	TRBJ1-5	TGTGCCAGCAGGCTCACAGGGGTCCATCAGCCCCAGCATTTT	CASRLTGVHQPQHF
NA	TRBV6-2/TRBV6-3	TRBD2	TRBJ2-1	TGTGCCAGCAGTTACTCGGGTAGCGGGGTCGTGCGGGATGAGCAGTTCTTC	CASSYSGSGVVRDEQFF
NA	TRBV14	TRBD1	TRBJ2-5	TGTGCCAGCAGCGACAGGGGACTCCAAGAGACCCAGTACTTC	CASSDRGLQETQYF
NA	TRBV18	TRBD2	TRBJ2-3	TGTGCCAGCTCATCACTAGCGGGAGAGGCAGATACGCAGTATTTT	CASSSLAGEADTQYF
NA	TRBV5-1	NA	TRBJ2-7	TGCGCCAGCAGCTTGGCGGGCGGGGCCTACGAGCAGTACTTC	CASSLAGGAYEQYF
NA	TRBV21-1	NA	TRBJ2-1	TGTGGGCGCGGTAATGAGCAGTTCTTC	CGRGNEQFF
NA	TRBV19	NA	TRBJ2-3	TGTGCCAGTAGTATTCGCAGCGGAACCCTCACAGATACGCAGTATTTT	CASSIRSGTLTDTQYF
NA	TRBV12-5	TRBD1	TRBJ1-6	TGTGCTAGTGGTTTGGTCCCAGACAGGGGGCGCGAATCACCCCTCCACTTT	CASGLVPDRGRESPLHF
NA	TRBV6-4	TRBD1	TRBJ2-1	TGTGCCAGCAGTGACTACCCGGGACAGAGTTACAATGAGCAGTTCTTC	CASSDYPGQSYNEQFF
NA	TRBV2	NA	TRBJ1-5	TGTGCCAGCAGCCCTGGAGGGTTCCAAAAGAATCAGCCCCAGCATTTT	CASSPGGFQKNQPQHF